This T cell receptor beta chain originates from a study of control samples from healthy donors and cancer patients (TCRdb year 2020). Reading the germline V gene gives CDR1 SGHDN and CDR2 FVKESK. The CDR3 runs 16 amino acids, cysteine and phenylalanine included. Left in the record is the CDR3 DNA by itself, 48 bases read in frame from the first base. V is cut by 2 bases and J by 6 bases, and the space between the germline ends is 16 bases. To prepare the library, the immunoSEQ multiplex PCR assay was applied. Imported from immuneACCESS, the table was reduced by TCRdb to in-frame sequences with V and J called. These copies leave out some clones; in studies compared against another copy, an unresolved V gene accounts for under half, and the cause of the remainder is not known. Here the sample has about 140,000 clones; about nine tenths occur a single time. 3% to 3.5% of the sample comes from the top ten.

Of note for this clone: The antigen it binds to is not known. No base qualities exist here, and no much larger clone lies one base off it.

The receptor was derived from a man in his thirties or forties in good health. The chain joins TRBV14 to TRBJ1-4, with an unclear D gene assignment. Sequencing input: blood. The nucleotides read TGTGCCAGCAGCCAAATGAGTGGAGGGCTTTATGAAAAACTGTTTTTT. Translated, it reads CASSQMSGGLYEKLFF.